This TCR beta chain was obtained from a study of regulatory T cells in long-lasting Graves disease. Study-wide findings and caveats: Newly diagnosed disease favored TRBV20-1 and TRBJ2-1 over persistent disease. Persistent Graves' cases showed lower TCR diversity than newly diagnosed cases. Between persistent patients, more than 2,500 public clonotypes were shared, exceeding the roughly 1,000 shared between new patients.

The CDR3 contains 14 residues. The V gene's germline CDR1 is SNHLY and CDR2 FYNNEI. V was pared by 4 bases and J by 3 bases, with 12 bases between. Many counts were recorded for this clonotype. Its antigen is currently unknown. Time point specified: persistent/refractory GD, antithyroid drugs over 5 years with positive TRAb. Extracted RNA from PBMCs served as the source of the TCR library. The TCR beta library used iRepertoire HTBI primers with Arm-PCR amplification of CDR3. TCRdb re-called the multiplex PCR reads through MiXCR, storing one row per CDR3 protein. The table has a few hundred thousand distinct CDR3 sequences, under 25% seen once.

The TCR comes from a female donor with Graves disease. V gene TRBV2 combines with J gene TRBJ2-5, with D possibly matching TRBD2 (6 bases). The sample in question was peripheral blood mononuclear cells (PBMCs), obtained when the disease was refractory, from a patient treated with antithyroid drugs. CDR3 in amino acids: CASSGDSFEETQYF. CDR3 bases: TGTGCCAGCAGTGGGGACTCCTTCGAAGAGACCCAGTACTTC.